This T cell receptor beta chain was sequenced for a study of STAT3 mutations in large granular lymphocyte leukemia. Study overall: More than half of T-LGLL patients received immunosuppressive therapy. Study-wide results and limits: In T-cell large granular lymphocyte leukemia, about half of patients showed multiple immunodominant subclonotypes.

Profiling relied on immunoSEQ multiplex PCR, and the TCRdb table lists in-frame clones only, not all of them. Altogether about 42,000 clones are present, 80% to 85% being singletons, with the ten largest covering approximately 0.41%. Germline trimming cut 2 bases from V and 1 base from J; bases unmatched to any gene: 1. The germline CDR1 and CDR2 sequences are SGHRS and YFSETQ. This CDR3 comprises 14 residues. Concerning this clone: The antigen remains undetermined.

The origin of this receptor is a human donor with T large granular lymphocyte leukemia. Some clones in this sample may be carry-over from other donors' samples. The sequencing input was PBMCs. The rearrangement links TRBV5-1 to TRBJ1-1, with TRBD1 matching over 8 bases. The CDR3 DNA follows: TGCGCCAGCAGCTTTGGACAGGGGAACACTGAAGCTTTCTTT. Translated, it gives CASSFGQGNTEAFF.